These 29 T cell receptor beta chains originate from one sample sequenced in a study of CD8 T cells in ankylosing spondylitis. Study results and limitations: Apparently characteristic of ankylosing spondylitis blood was a TCR beta motif (about 8 highly homologous variants).

For these receptors, no antigen is known. TCRdb itself ran the 5' RACE reads through MiXCR, one entry per CDR3 protein. The sample shows hundreds of thousands of distinct CDR3 sequences, over 9.5% of them seen only once. Sequencing input: blood, either unsorted or a sorted T cell fraction (not recorded which). All receptors derive from a male donor with ankylosing spondylitis.

This clonotype was counted only a few times. The rearrangement links TRBV7-2 to TRBJ1-1; D gene uncertain. V lost 1 base and J lost 5, with 8 bases in between. Germline V gene sequence: CDR1 SGHTA, CDR2 FQGNSA. This CDR3 comprises 13 residues. Here the CDR3 reads CASSLERRTEAFF. The CDR3 DNA sequence: TGTGCCAGCAGCTTAGAGAGGCGAACTGAAGCTTTCTTT.

This clonotype was found a few times. This chain links TRBV6-5 with TRBJ1-3, with 10 bases matching TRBD1. Germline-derived CDR1 and CDR2 are MNHEY and SVGAGI. The CDR3 has 15 amino acids. V was clipped by 2 bases and J by 4 bases; unmatched bases: 2. The CDR3: CASSYGTGVGNTIYF. In DNA, the CDR3 is TGTGCCAGCAGTTACGGGACAGGGGTAGGAAACACCATATATTTT.

This clonotype was picked up a small number of times. The V and J genes are TRBV2 and TRBJ2-3; 8 bases fit TRBD1. This CDR3 is 12 amino acids long. Germline V gives CDR1 SNHLY, CDR2 FYNNEI. V shed 7 bases and J 3 bases; nucleotides not matched to a gene: 0. CDR3 protein: CASNRGTDTQYF. The CDR3 DNA is TGTGCCAGCAACAGGGGGACAGATACGCAGTATTTT.

The J gene is TRBJ2-7, the V gene TRBV3-1, with 8 bases matching TRBD2. Germline V lookup: CDR1 LGHDT, CDR2 YNNKEL (reference sequence). The CDR3 has 15 residues. Trimming at V came to 4 bases and at J to 1 base, leaving 6 bases not matched to a gene. The DNA of the CDR3 is TGTGCCAGCAGCCCAAACCCGGGGGGGTCCTACGAGCAGTACTTC. Protein: CASSPNPGGSYEQYF.

This clonotype was found a few times. V and J are TRBV10-3 and TRBJ2-6, with D tentatively TRBD2 (6 bases). Trimming shortened V by 4 bases and J by 4 bases, and 14 bases separated the two germline ends. This CDR3 contains 16 residues. Germline values: CDR1 ENHRY, CDR2 SYGVKD. In DNA, the CDR3 is TGTGCCATCAGTGGGGGGACTGCGCGCGGGGCCAACGTCCTGACTTTC. Translated, it gives CAISGGTARGANVLTF.

This clonotype was counted between two and nine times. The rearrangement uses TRBV4-2 and TRBJ2-6, with D unclear. V was pared by 0 bases and J by 2 bases, with 8 bases between. The CDR3 is made up of 16 amino acids. The germline V gene encodes CDR1 LGHNA and CDR2 YNFKEQ. DNA of the CDR3: TGTGCCAGCAGCCAAGATGGGTGGGCTGGGGCCAACGTCCTGACTTTC. Its protein is CASSQDGWAGANVLTF.

This clonotype was detected many times. The gene calls are TRBV12-3 or TRBV12-4 and TRBJ1-1; 8 nucleotides agree with TRBD1. This CDR3 contains 14 residues. The junction had 6 bases not matched to a gene; V was cut back by 6 bases and J by 3 bases. The DNA for the CDR3 is TGTGCCAGCAGCAGACAGGGGACCTACACTGAAGCTTTCTTT. Its protein is CASSRQGTYTEAFF.

This clonotype has only a few counts. This chain links TRBV5-1 with TRBJ2-3, with D possibly called TRBD1 or TRBD2 (5 bases each). Germline V CDR1 and CDR2: SGHRS, YFSETQ. Trimming shortened V by 3 bases and J by 2 bases, and 10 bases separated the two germline ends. This CDR3 has 14 residues. The CDR3 sequence: CASSSLGDTDTQYF. As DNA, the CDR3 is TGCGCCAGCAGCTCCTTGGGGGACACAGATACGCAGTATTTT.

The chain uses TRBV10-3 and TRBJ2-6, with 7 bases lining up with TRBD2. J was trimmed by 0 bases and V by 10 bases; bases with no gene match: 18. This CDR3 is 19 amino acids long. CDR1 and CDR2 (germline): ENHRY, SYGVKD. CDR3 DNA sequence: TGTGCCACCCCCTTGACTAGCAAAGGTCTAGGCTCTGGGGCCAACGTCCTGACTTTC. Protein product: CATPLTSKGLGSGANVLTF.

In DNA, the CDR3 is TGTGCCAGCAGTGGGAGGTTACCCTACGAGCAGTACTTC. Its protein is CASSGRLPYEQYF. This chain uses TRBV6-1 with TRBJ2-7, with D possibly matching TRBD2 (5 bases). Germline values: CDR1 MNHNS, CDR2 SASEGT. V shed 4 bases and J shed 2 bases, with 9 bases lying between them. CDR3 length: 13 amino acids.

There are many counts of this clonotype. This chain uses TRBV7-2 with TRBJ1-1; D is possibly TRBD1 (5 bases). The CDR3 consists of 14 residues. Trimming removed 1 base at V and 0 bases at J, with 6 bases between. CDR1 SGHTA and CDR2 FQGNSA come from the germline V gene. CDR3 sequence reads: CASSLVRVNTEAFF. The CDR3 coding sequence is TGTGCCAGCAGCTTAGTCAGGGTGAACACTGAAGCTTTCTTT.

The chain joins TRBV20-1 to TRBJ2-7, with D perhaps TRBD1 (5 bases). Deletions cut 5 bases from V and 0 bases from J, with 14 bases between. Germline V lookup: CDR1 DFQATT, CDR2 SNEGSKA (reference sequence). This CDR3 has 14 residues. CDR3 sequence reads: CSASGHRSSYEQYF. CDR3 DNA: TGCAGTGCTTCCGGACACCGAAGCTCCTACGAGCAGTACTTC.

This clonotype was recorded at least ten times. The rearrangement joins TRBV10-3 to TRBJ2-1, with 12 bases lining up with TRBD2. The CDR3 is 20 amino acids. Per the germline V gene, CDR1 is ENHRY and CDR2 is SYGVKD. V shed 3 bases and J 4 bases; nucleotides not matched to a gene: 16. The CDR3 sequence is CAISDFLETSGRATYNEQFF. CDR3 nucleotides: TGTGCCATCAGTGACTTCTTGGAGACTAGCGGGAGAGCTACATACAATGAGCAGTTCTTC.

The V and J genes are TRBV12-5 and TRBJ2-1; tentatively, D is TRBD2 (5 bases). The V gene lost 3 bases and the J gene lost 10 bases, with 7 bases spanning the gap. Germline assignment: CDR1 LGHNT and CDR2 FRNRAP. The CDR3 has 11 amino acids. CDR3 sequence reads: CASGFGGEQFF. The DNA for the CDR3 is TGTGCTAGTGGTTTTGGAGGCGAGCAGTTCTTC.

The table lists this clonotype with a few counts. The V call is TRBV10-3, the J call TRBJ2-6; 11 bases line up with TRBD2. The germline V gene encodes CDR1 ENHRY and CDR2 SYGVKD. Trimming took 8 bases from V and 1 from J; bases not matched to a gene: 16. CDR3 length: 20 amino acids. The CDR3 DNA is TGTGCCATCCGCCGGGATAGCGGGGGGGCCGAGGGATCTGGGGCCAACGTCCTGACTTTC. As protein: CAIRRDSGGAEGSGANVLTF.

This clonotype appeared many times. The chain couples TRBV9 to TRBJ2-2; 7 bases map to TRBD1. Germline V CDR1 and CDR2: SGDLS, YYNGEE. CDR3 length equals 15 residues. V shed 3 bases and J 0 bases; nucleotides not matched to a gene: 2. The CDR3 DNA reads as TGTGCCAGCAGCGAGGGGACAGCGAACACCGGGGAGCTGTTTTTT. It yields the protein CASSEGTANTGELFF.

V usage is TRBV18 and J usage is TRBJ2-6; D may be TRBD1 (5 bases). CDR3 length: 19 residues. Germline loops: CDR1 KGHSH, CDR2 LQKENI. Trimming took 4 bases from V and 0 from J, leaving 19 bases between them. CDR3 coding DNA: TGTGCCAGCTCACGCGCCCAGGGTGTCACAAGCTCTGGGGCCAACGTCCTGACTTTC. As protein: CASSRAQGVTSSGANVLTF.

This clonotype was counted ten times or more. This sequence joins TRBV6-5 and TRBJ2-5; 9 bases fit TRBD2. Germline lookup yields CDR1 MNHEY and CDR2 SVGAGI. There are 15 residues in the CDR3. V lost 0 bases, J lost 5 bases, and 4 bases stayed unmatched. CDR3 loop: CASSYSLAGGETQYF. CDR3 in DNA: TGTGCCAGCAGTTACTCCCTCGCGGGAGGGGAGACCCAGTACTTC.

This clonotype was seen ten or more times. The chain has TRBV20-1 and TRBJ2-5; D tentatively fits TRBD1 or TRBD2 (6 bases each). The CDR3 runs 13 residues. CDR1 DFQATT and CDR2 SNEGSKA come from the germline V gene (reference sequence). V lost 4 bases and J lost 5, with 14 bases in between. CDR3 region: CSATIGGIETQYF. CDR3 nucleotides: TGCAGTGCTACCATAGGGGGGATTGAGACCCAGTACTTC.

V usage is TRBV4-1 and J usage is TRBJ2-7; TRBD2 aligns across 16 bases. Germline V gene lookup returns CDR1 MGHRA and CDR2 YSYEKL. Losses at the gene ends were 4 bases for V and 0 bases for J; bases not matched to a gene: 9. This CDR3 comprises 19 residues. The DNA for the CDR3 is TGCGCCAGCAGCCGGACAGGGGGACTAGCGGGAGGGAGCTCCTACGAGCAGTACTTC. It translates to CASSRTGGLAGGSSYEQYF.

The sample holds a few counts of this clonotype. This rearrangement joins TRBV6-5 to TRBJ2-4; unclear D gene. V dropped 0 bases and J dropped 1 base, with 13 bases sitting between them. Looked up from germline, CDR1 is MNHEY and CDR2 is SVGAGI. The CDR3 has 17 residues. The CDR3 DNA sequence: TGTGCCAGCAGTTACTCGTCGTGGGGTCCTGCCAAAAACATTCAGTACTTC. As protein: CASSYSSWGPAKNIQYF.

The chain couples TRBV4-1 to TRBJ1-2; TRBD1 agrees at 10 bases. Germline loops: CDR1 MGHRA, CDR2 YSYEKL. This CDR3 spans 16 amino acids. The junction had 7 bases not matched to a gene; V was cut back by 2 bases and J by 4 bases. In DNA form, the CDR3 reads TGCGCCAGCAGCCAACCCGGGACAGGGGTTTTCTATGGCTACACCTTC. Protein product: CASSQPGTGVFYGYTF.

This clonotype was counted many times. The J gene is TRBJ2-1, the V gene TRBV20-1, with D unclear. V was pared by 3 bases and J by 4 bases, with 10 bases between. CDR1 and CDR2 (germline): DFQATT, SNEGSKA (reference sequence). This CDR3 spans 13 amino acids. The CDR3 bases are TGCAGTGCTAGCATAGGGAAGTACAATGAGCAGTTCTTC. Its protein is CSASIGKYNEQFF.

The J gene is TRBJ1-2, the V gene TRBV5-1; weak D call: TRBD1 (5 bases). Germline-derived CDR1 and CDR2 are SGHRS and YFSETQ. With 7 bases removed from V and 3 bases from J, the gap between germline ends came to 19 bases. This CDR3 comprises 15 residues. CDR3 sequence reads: CASRPRGPFDYGYTF. The CDR3 DNA is TGCGCCAGCCGTCCGCGGGGACCCTTTGACTATGGCTACACCTTC.

This clonotype was seen ten or more times. The CDR3 here is CASSFDRGYTF. The CDR3 DNA reads as TGTGCCAGCAGCTTTGATCGGGGCTACACCTTC. The chain employs TRBV5-6 and TRBJ1-2; no clear D gene. Trimming pared 2 bases from V and 8 bases from J, leaving 7 bases between. Germline loops: CDR1 SGHDT, CDR2 YYEEEE. This CDR3 comprises 11 residues.

This clonotype was detected only a few times. The J gene is TRBJ2-7, the V gene TRBV20-1; weak D call: TRBD1 (5 bases). The CDR3 consists of 13 residues. Germline loops: CDR1 DFQATT, CDR2 SNEGSKA (reference sequence). Trimming took 3 bases from V and 1 from J, leaving 10 bases between them. The DNA for the CDR3 is TGCAGTGCTAGCGCGGACACTTCCTACGAGCAGTACTTC. Its translation is CSASADTSYEQYF.

The rearrangement links TRBV7-3 to TRBJ1-6; D is perhaps TRBD1 (5 bases). Germline CDR1 SGHTA, CDR2 FQGTGA. This CDR3 has 16 amino acids. V lost 1 base, J lost 9 bases, and 16 bases lay in between. The CDR3 sequence is CASSLMGPQRSSPLHF. Written as DNA, the CDR3 is TGTGCCAGCAGCTTAATGGGACCCCAAAGAAGTTCACCCCTCCACTTT.

This clonotype was seen at least ten times. This chain connects TRBV20-1 to TRBJ2-3; a possible D gene is TRBD1 (5 bases). CDR1 DFQATT and CDR2 SNEGSKA come from the germline V gene (reference sequence). The CDR3 totals 14 residues. Trimming took 6 bases from V and 2 from J, leaving 15 bases between them. The CDR3 nucleotides are TGCAGTGCCACGAGGCTGGGGCCCACAGATACGCAGTATTTT. It specifies CSATRLGPTDTQYF.

The chain recombines TRBV6-1 with TRBJ2-1; 7 bases match TRBD1. With V trimmed by 6 bases and J by 0 bases, 8 bases remained unmatched. In germline, CDR1 is MNHNS, CDR2 SASEGT. The CDR3 runs to 16 residues. CDR3 DNA: TGTGCCAGCAGCCGACAGGGTAGGAGCTCCTACAATGAGCAGTTCTTC. It encodes CASSRQGRSSYNEQFF.